This T cell receptor (beta chain) was documented in a study of blood T cell repertoires in COVID-19. On the study more broadly: Both acute and convalescent COVID-19 samples were obtained from the United States, Italy and Spain.

In germline, CDR1 is LNHDA, CDR2 SQIVND (reference sequence). There are 16 residues in the CDR3. Germline trimming cut 1 base from V and 5 bases from J; bases unmatched to any gene: 3. TCRdb's table, derived via immunoSEQ multiplex PCR, lists solely in-frame clones and lacks some. The sample consists of about 52,000 clones, approximately 83% of them appearing once. The chain combines TRBV19 with TRBJ2-1; TRBD2 matches at 12 bases. This TCR derives from a man aged 65-85 years with active COVID-19. The sample consisted of peripheral blood. In nucleotides, the CDR3 is TGTGCCAGTAGTATAGTTGGACTAGCGGGGAACAATGAGCAGTTCTTC. It codes for CASSIVGLAGNNEQFF.